This T cell receptor beta chain was profiled in a study of shared T cell receptors in the human thymus. CDR1 and CDR2 from the germline V gene are MNHEY and SMNVEV (reference sequence). The CDR3 has 15 residues. V gave up 2 bases and J gave up 5 bases, with 12 bases separating them. Here immunoSEQ multiplex PCR was the method, and the copy in TCRdb shows in-frame clones only, minus some. The repertoire has 700,000 to 750,000 clones, roughly 88% of them found once; the top ten carry approximately 0.01%. Only one count was recorded for this clone. Separately, the same data were catalogued under a study of human thymus T cells. Per that study: Corrective surgery for congenital heart defects was being performed on the healthy Finnish infants who served as donors.

The chain employs TRBV27 and TRBJ2-2; possible D gene TRBD2, 5 bases. The TCR sequence derives from a girl less than two years old with a congenital heart defect. Sequenced material: thymocytes. In DNA form, the CDR3 reads TGTGCCAGCAGTTTACGAGGGTTTAGGACCGGGGAGCTGTTTTTT. This translates into CASSLRGFRTGELFF.